This passage covers 25 T cell receptor beta chains from one sample sequenced in a study of neoadjuvant anti-PD-1 for oral cavity cancer. This table comes from immunoSEQ multiplex PCR, and its TCRdb copy is limited to in-frame clones, with some not included. The data show fewer than 35,000 clones, about 87% seen once. The input for sequencing was PBMCs, taken before nivolumab (anti-PD-1) treatment. The origin of the receptors is a person aged 35-80 years with oral cavity squamous cell carcinoma.

This sequence joins TRBV5-1 and TRBJ2-4; tentative D call: TRBD1 (5 bases). V lost 6 bases, J lost 6 bases, and 13 bases lay in between. CDR3 size: 13 residues. Per germline, CDR1 SGHRS and CDR2 YFSETQ. CDR3 DNA sequence: TGCGCCAGCACTTTAGACCAGGGAAACATTCAGTACTTC. It encodes CASTLDQGNIQYF.

The rearrangement joins TRBV5-5 to TRBJ2-2; no reliable D call. Between the trimmed V and J ends, which lost 4 bases and 4 bases, there was a span of 14 bases. Germline lookup yields CDR1 SGHKS and CDR2 YYEKEE (reference sequence). The CDR3 loop spans 15 amino acids. The CDR3: CASSKVMEGTGELFF. CDR3 in DNA: TGTGCCAGCAGCAAGGTCATGGAAGGCACCGGGGAGCTGTTTTTT.

This rearrangement joins TRBV27 to TRBJ2-2; the match to TRBD2 covers 13 bases. Germline CDR1 and CDR2: MNHEY and SMNVEV (reference sequence). With V trimmed by 5 bases and J by 0 bases, 6 bases remained unmatched. The CDR3 has 18 residues. CDR3 loop: CASSHLGLAGANTGELFF. CDR3 sequence (DNA): TGTGCCAGCAGTCACCTAGGACTAGCGGGGGCGAACACCGGGGAGCTGTTTTTT.

CDR3 residues: CATGGGSENQPQHF. The DNA for the CDR3 is TGTGCCACCGGGGGGGGTAGTGAGAATCAGCCCCAGCATTTT. This chain uses TRBV6-1 with TRBJ1-5, with a weak D call TRBD1 (5 bases). The V and J ends lost 10 bases and 4 bases respectively, with 17 bases between them. This CDR3 contains 14 residues. The V gene's germline CDR1 is MNHNS and CDR2 SASEGT.

Only a few counts were recorded for this clone. The chain combines TRBV19 with TRBJ2-1; 11 nucleotides line up with TRBD2. The trim removed 1 base at V and 7 bases at J, leaving 6 bases unmatched. CDR1 is LNHDA and CDR2 is SQIVND in the germline V gene (reference sequence). This CDR3 is 16 amino acids long. This CDR3 is CASSIALAGGQNEQFF. The CDR3, as DNA: TGTGCCAGTAGTATAGCGTTAGCGGGGGGGCAGAATGAGCAGTTCTTC. The full variable domain, completed using reference TRBV19 and TRBJ2-1, is DGGITQSPKYLFRKEGQNVTLSCEQNLNHDAMYWYRQDPGQGLRLIYYSQIVNDFQKGDIAEGYSVSREKKESFPLTVTSAQKNPTAFYLCASSIALAGGQNEQFFGPGTRLTVL.

This chain uses TRBV5-1 with TRBJ1-1, with D unclear. There are 12 residues in the CDR3. Germline-derived CDR1 and CDR2 are SGHRS and YFSETQ. Trimming cost V 0 bases and J 7 bases, with 7 bases left between them. CDR3 in DNA: TGCGCCAGCAGCTTGGGGGCAGATGAAGCTTTCTTT. Protein: CASSLGADEAFF.

The chain links TRBV5-4 to TRBJ1-4; 7 positions match TRBD1. Per germline, CDR1 SGHNT and CDR2 YYREEE (reference sequence). Trimming removed 2 bases from V and 8 bases from J; junction bases left unmatched: 12. This CDR3 spans 16 amino acids. The CDR3 DNA follows: TGTGCCAGCAGCTTTACAACCGGGACAGCAGAGGAAAAACTGTTTTTT. It translates to CASSFTTGTAEEKLFF.

The rearrangement joins TRBV19 to TRBJ2-3, with TRBD2 identical over 13 bases. Germline V CDR1 and CDR2: LNHDA, SQIVND (reference sequence). This CDR3 has 18 amino acids. J gave up 4 bases and V 5 bases, and 12 bases lay outside the gene matches. The CDR3 DNA reads TGTGCCAGTAGTGCCGGGACTAGCGGGGAAGGTTGGGCAGATACGCAGTATTTT. It codes for CASSAGTSGEGWADTQYF.

The J gene is TRBJ1-6, the V gene TRBV7-2; TRBD1 might be the D (6 bases). V lost 4 bases and J lost 5, with 9 bases in between. There are 14 residues in the CDR3. Germline assignment: CDR1 SGHTA and CDR2 FQGNSA. The DNA for the CDR3 is TGTGCCAGCAGCTCCGACAGGAATAATTCACCCCTCCACTTT. The encoded protein is CASSSDRNNSPLHF.

This clone turned up a few times. The chain recombines TRBV6-1 with TRBJ1-1, with no clear D. The length of the CDR3 is 14 residues. Germline V lookup: CDR1 MNHNS, CDR2 SASEGT. Trimming shortened V by 10 bases and J by 1 base, and 16 bases separated the two germline ends. For the CDR3, the DNA is TGTGCCACGAAGCCCTCCCCCTGGAACACTGAAGCTTTCTTT. It encodes CATKPSPWNTEAFF.

The genes are TRBV19 and TRBJ2-7; a possible D gene is TRBD1 (6 bases). V was pared by 1 base and J by 4 bases, with 14 bases between. CDR1 is LNHDA, CDR2 SQIVND, per germline (reference sequence). The CDR3 totals 15 residues. This CDR3 reads CASSIGGRGEYEQYF. DNA of the CDR3: TGTGCCAGTAGTATAGGCGGCAGGGGCGAGTACGAGCAGTACTTC.

This clone is categorized as medium-sized. The CDR3 reads CASSYSEGTYEQYF. CDR3 nucleotide sequence: TGTGCCAGCAGTTACTCGGAGGGTACCTACGAGCAGTACTTC. The rearrangement uses TRBV6-5 and TRBJ2-7; possibly TRBD2 for D (6 bases). The ends were cut back, 0 bases at V and 2 bases at J, with 8 bases in the middle. The germline CDR1 and CDR2 sequences are MNHEY and SVGAGI. CDR3 length: 14 amino acids.

The chain links TRBV7-2 to TRBJ2-2; no definite D call. Per the germline V gene, CDR1 is SGHTA and CDR2 is FQGNSA. V lost 5 bases, J lost 8 bases, and 15 bases lay in between. This CDR3 contains 14 residues. The CDR3 DNA follows: TGTGCCAGCAGCCGTCTGCCCACAGAGGGGGAGCTGTTTTTT. It codes for CASSRLPTEGELFF.

The V call is TRBV4-3, the J call TRBJ1-1; TRBD1 is a possible D gene (5 bases). The V end was cut by 0 bases, the J end by 7 bases, with 15 bases between. Germline values: CDR1 LGHNA, CDR2 YSLEER. This CDR3 is built from 15 residues. CDR3 region: CASSQDWLTVGEAFF. DNA for the CDR3: TGCGCCAGCAGCCAAGATTGGTTGACAGTGGGTGAAGCTTTCTTT.

V gene TRBV5-1 combines with J gene TRBJ2-7; 8 nucleotides line up with TRBD2. The CDR3 loop spans 15 amino acids. Germline-derived CDR1 and CDR2 are SGHRS and YFSETQ. The J segment lost 3 bases and the V segment lost 2 bases, leaving 7 bases of the junction unmatched. DNA for the CDR3: TGCGCCAGCAGCTTAGGCGGGGGGTCGCACTACGAGCAGTACTTC. Translation gives CASSLGGGSHYEQYF. Based on the CDR3 plus reference TRBV5-1 and TRBJ2-7, the full variable domain is KAGVTQTPRYLIKTRGQQVTLSCSPISGHRSVSWYQQTPGQGLQFLFEYFSETQRNKGNFPGRFSGRQFSNSRSEMNVSTLELGDSALYLCASSLGGGSHYEQYFGPGTRLTVT.

J is TRBJ1-5 and V is TRBV19; perhaps TRBD1 as D (5 bases). The CDR3 extends over 13 amino acids. V lost 8 bases and J 3 bases, leaving 11 bases between the germline ends. Germline V gene lookup returns CDR1 LNHDA and CDR2 SQIVND (reference sequence). The CDR3 DNA is TGTGCCAGTCGCGGACAAGTCAATCAGCCCCAGCATTTT. Translation gives CASRGQVNQPQHF.

V gene TRBV9 combines with J gene TRBJ1-1; 8 bases map to TRBD1. The CDR3 totals 15 residues. Unmatched junction bases numbered 7, after V lost 2 bases and J lost 4 bases. Looked up from germline, CDR1 is SGDLS and CDR2 is YYNGEE. CDR3 nucleotides: TGTGCCAGCAGCGTTTCAGGGGGCGTGGGCACTGAAGCTTTCTTT. This encodes CASSVSGGVGTEAFF.

The chain's CDR3 is CSARPAGANVLTF. Here the CDR3 DNA reads TGCAGCGCCCGCCCCGCTGGGGCCAACGTCCTGACTTTC. The V gene is TRBV29-1, the J gene TRBJ2-6; no clear D gene. CDR3 length: 13 residues. Germline V CDR1 and CDR2: SQVTM, ANQGSEA. V gave up 7 bases and J gave up 2 bases, with 9 bases separating them.

In regard to this clone: The sample carries other DNA sequences with the same CDR3. CDR3 nucleotide sequence: TGTGCCAGCAGCCGCCGACAGGGGAGGCAAGAGACCCAGTACTTC. Protein sequence: CASSRRQGRQETQYF. This chain uses TRBV7-9 with TRBJ2-5; TRBD1 aligns across 8 bases. CDR3 length: 15 residues. The ends lost 5 bases at V and 2 bases at J; junction bases unmatched: 7. Germline loops: CDR1 SEHNR, CDR2 FQNEAQ (reference sequence).

The V call is TRBV2, the J call TRBJ2-7; TRBD1 matches 8 bases. The CDR3 loop spans 12 amino acids. The V gene end was trimmed by 6 bases and the J gene end by 7 bases; junction bases not matched to a gene: 5. CDR1 and CDR2 (germline): SNHLY, FYNNEI. The DNA of the CDR3 is TGTGCCAGCAGCCGGACAGGGCGGGAGCAGTACTTC. Translated, it gives CASSRTGREQYF.

The chain has TRBV11-3 and TRBJ1-5; TRBD1 might be the D (6 bases). This CDR3 region has 18 residues. Per the germline V gene, CDR1 is SGHNT and CDR2 is YENEEA. V was clipped by 0 bases and J by 14 bases, with 29 bases between them. The CDR3 loop is CASSLDFCRQAQGCKKHF. CDR3 sequence (DNA): TGTGCCAGCAGCTTAGATTTTTGTAGACAGGCCCAGGGGTGTAAAAAGCATTTT.

The chain is built from TRBV30 and TRBJ1-1; perhaps TRBD1 as D (5 bases). Germline V CDR1 and CDR2: GTSNPN, SVGIG (reference sequence). CDR3 length: 12 amino acids. V was shortened by 4 bases and J by 3 bases, with 9 bases between the two germline ends. The CDR3 DNA reads TGTGCCTGGACAGGGCAGTACACTGAAGCTTTCTTT. It translates to CAWTGQYTEAFF.

The CDR3 DNA reads as TGTGCCAGCAGCTTAGCGCGGAAGCGAGAGACCCAGTACTTC. Residues: CASSLARKRETQYF. The genes are TRBV7-6 and TRBJ2-5; D is ambiguous. Germline assignment: CDR1 SGHVS and CDR2 FNYEAQ. Trimming removed 0 bases at V and 4 bases at J, with 9 bases between. The length of the CDR3 is 14 residues.

This clone appeared a single time. J is TRBJ2-7 and V is TRBV4-1; maybe TRBD1 (6 bases). The germline gives CDR1 MGHRA, CDR2 YSYEKL. V was trimmed by 1 base and J by 0 bases, leaving 16 bases between them. The CDR3 spans 17 residues. The CDR3: CASSQGDNWGHSYEQYF. The CDR3 coding sequence is TGCGCCAGCAGCCAAGGGGACAACTGGGGGCACTCCTACGAGCAGTACTTC.

V usage is TRBV7-9 and J usage is TRBJ2-7; TRBD1 matches 7 bases. The CDR3 runs 13 residues. Trimming removed 2 bases from V and 2 bases from J; junction bases left unmatched: 0. CDR1 and CDR2 from the germline V gene are SEHNR and FQNEAQ (reference sequence). CDR3 DNA sequence: TGTGCCAGCAGCTTACAGGGGGCCTACGAGCAGTACTTC. Its translation is CASSLQGAYEQYF.